One T cell receptor beta chain is described in this entry. Its cognate antigen is unknown. The CDR3 carries no conserved terminal phenylalanine or tryptophan, so it likely arises from a read error. The DNA is left out, because the CDR3 cannot be placed on it with certainty; the CDR3 is given as TCRdb lists it. The data stem from a study of PD-1 blockade in classical Hodgkin lymphoma. Whole-study findings and limits: TCR diversity in CD4+, not CD8+, cells rose significantly by C4D1. Healthy donors were reported to have higher baseline TCR diversity than newly diagnosed patients.

Assay used: immunoSEQ multiplex PCR; TCRdb lists only in-frame clones, some missing. The table lists approximately 44,000 clones, about 72% of them singletons. Germline CDR1 and CDR2: SGHDT and YYEEEE. The CDR3 region is 19 residues in length, termini included. There was relapse after autologous stem cell transplantation in every patient, and there was variation in brentuximab vedotin exposure. V gene TRBV5-6 combines with J gene TRBJ2-4; TRBD2 was called by the table and not checked on the DNA. The specimen comprised peripheral blood mononuclear cells (PBMCs), sampled at baseline. The receptor was derived from a human donor with classical Hodgkin lymphoma. CDR3: CASSLGGGHPADLSSGRKS.